The T cell receptor beta chain described here comes from a study of blood T cell repertoires in COVID-19 (dated by TCRdb to 2019 to 2021). In the study overall: Samples from collaborators originated in the United States, Italy and Spain and spanned both the acute and convalescent phases of COVID-19. The repertoires were released in a freely available public database meant as a resource for research on the immune response to SARS-CoV-2. Nearly every sample came with metadata listing a de-identified subject ID, COVID-19 status, age in years and sex. Where HLA class I and class II types were available, the types were taken from metadata supplied by the sample provider, not from assay-based typing. Deeply sampled blood TCRbeta repertoires from subjects exposed to, actively infected with, or recovered from COVID-19 were included in the dataset. The prospective study material was composed of cDNA or gDNA derived from T cells, B-cell-depleted T cells, or PBMCs. The samples were drawn from the first 160 participants of the ongoing ImmuneRACE study and from 1,254 subjects provided by 6 global collaborators.

TCRbeta CDR3 regions were amplified from genomic DNA using the immunoSEQ Assay, a bias-controlled multiplex PCR. The study's own analysis went as follows. Within the assay, amplification of reference gene primers was used to estimate how many nucleated cells each sample contained. To quantify the absolute abundance of each unique TCRbeta CDR3 rearrangement, sequence reads were collapsed and filtered. For each sample, productive Simpson clonality was calculated as the square root of Simpson's diversity index over productive rearrangements. In TCRdb, the immuneACCESS table is reduced to in-frame sequences with V and J assigned. These tables do not hold every clone; where another copy was compared, an unresolved V gene accounts for under half, and the others remain unexplained. The D gene and trimming were derived from the DNA, and the V and J assignments and clone size from that table. This sample gives a few hundred thousand clones in total; around 92% of them show up just once. The ten largest make up 11% of the sample.

General study outcomes and caveats: Clinical and demographic metadata were provided uncurated, with the amount varying by source and participant.

Notes on this clone: What antigen it recognizes has not been identified. One base away there is no much larger clone; base qualities are not given.

At one collaborating source in Seattle, patients were enrolled during active infection and were followed longitudinally through the course of disease. Each collaborating institution followed its own protocols to collect whole blood in K2EDTA tubes. For TCRbeta analysis, collaborators shipped samples as frozen whole blood, isolated PBMCs, or DNA extracted from either of those sample types. The sequence was collected from a woman in her thirties with COVID-19, enrolled during active disease. Sequencing was done on a sample of peripheral blood.

CDR3 protein: CATSRVSKEKLFF. The sequence in DNA is TGTGCCACCAGCAGGGTCAGTAAAGAAAAACTGTTTTTT. Recombination connected TRBV15 to TRBJ1-4; the D gene cannot be named for sure. The germline V gene (reference sequence) provides CDR1 LNHNV and CDR2 YYDKDF. Including cysteine and phenylalanine, the CDR3 has 13 amino acids. Only the CDR3 portion is preserved as DNA: 39 bases, with reading frame beginning at the first base. Trimming removed 3 bases from V and 8 bases from J, leaving 10 bases between the germline ends.